The 27 T cell receptor beta chains presented below share a single source sample, sequenced in a study of T cell responses to AZD1222 COVID-19 vaccine. Here immunoSEQ multiplex PCR was the method, and the copy in TCRdb shows in-frame clones only, minus some. The table records about 160,000 clones, 94% of them present only once. The source was peripheral blood, collected on day 0 of AZD1222 vaccination. These receptors came from an adult in good health.

The chain combines TRBV14 with TRBJ2-2; unclear D gene. Between the trimmed V and J ends, which lost 0 bases and 4 bases, there was a span of 12 bases. The CDR3 runs 16 residues. The germline V gene has CDR1 SGHDN and CDR2 FVKESK. In nucleotides, the CDR3 is TGTGCCAGCAGCCAAGAGGCAGTAGAACGCACCGGGGAGCTGTTTTTT. Translating gives CASSQEAVERTGELFF.

The CDR3 region has the DNA TGTGCCAGCAGCGTAGGTAGAAATGAGCAGTTCTTC. Protein product: CASSVGRNEQFF. This chain uses TRBV9 with TRBJ2-1; no firm D call. The CDR3 is 12 amino acids. Germline assignment: CDR1 SGDLS and CDR2 YYNGEE. V lost 0 bases and J lost 7, with 5 bases in between.

The chain has TRBV3-1 (or the pseudogene TRBV3-2) and TRBJ1-6, with 10 positions matching TRBD1. The CDR3 sequence is 18 residues long. The V gene's germline CDR1 is LGHDT and CDR2 YNNKEL (reference sequence). The V segment lost 2 bases and the J segment 7 bases; nucleotides outside the gene matches: 11. The CDR3 region has the DNA TGTGCCAGCAGCCAACTGACAGGGGGCGTCGGGACAAATTCACCCCTCCACTTT. Translated: CASSQLTGGVGTNSPLHF.

The chain employs TRBV7-2 and TRBJ1-2; D is possibly TRBD1 (5 bases). Germline V gene data show CDR1 as SGHTA and CDR2 as FQGNSA. Trimming removed 5 bases from V and 0 bases from J, with 16 bases in between. This CDR3 has 16 residues. Here the CDR3 reads CASSQNGGVANYGYTF. For the CDR3, the DNA is TGTGCCAGCAGCCAAAATGGGGGAGTAGCTAACTATGGCTACACCTTC.

This chain connects TRBV18 to TRBJ2-7; 8 bases map to TRBD1. There are 15 residues in the CDR3. CDR1 is KGHSH, CDR2 LQKENI, per germline. Germline trimming cut 6 bases from V and 0 bases from J; bases unmatched to any gene: 7. CDR3 coding DNA: TGTGCCAGCTCTCAAGGACAGGGCAACTCCTACGAGCAGTACGTC. This sequence encodes CASSQGQGNSYEQYV.

A single count supports this clone. The J gene is TRBJ2-5, the V gene TRBV7-2; 12 bases are a match to TRBD2. The length of the CDR3 is 17 residues. With V trimmed by 1 base and J by 2 bases, 5 bases remained unmatched. Germline lookup yields CDR1 SGHTA and CDR2 FQGNSA. CDR3 bases: TGTGCCAGCAGCTTAGGGCTAGCGGGAGGGGGTCAAGAGACCCAGTACTTC. It encodes CASSLGLAGGGQETQYF.

The chain is built from TRBV9 and TRBJ2-3; possible D gene TRBD2, 7 bases. This CDR3 comprises 17 residues. CDR1 is SGDLS, CDR2 YYNGEE, per germline. V lost 4 bases to trimming and J lost 2 bases, with 20 bases between them. The chain's CDR3 is CASSSRMGGLHTDTQYF. The CDR3 DNA is TGTGCCAGCAGCTCAAGGATGGGGGGGCTGCACACAGATACGCAGTATTTT. The variable domain in full, with the rest retrieved from reference TRBV9 and TRBJ2-3, is DSGVTQTPKHLITATGQRVTLRCSPRSGDLSVYWYQQSLDQGLQFLIQYYNGEERAKGNILERFSAQQFPDLHSELNLSSLELGDSALYFCASSSRMGGLHTDTQYFGPGTRLTVL.

DNA for the CDR3: TGTGCCAGCAGTTACTCCGACAGGGCCGAGCAGTACGTC. Protein sequence: CASSYSDRAEQYV. V gene TRBV6-2 or TRBV6-3 combines with J gene TRBJ2-7; the match to TRBD1 covers 7 bases. V lost 0 bases, J lost 6 bases, and 2 bases stayed unmatched. CDR3 length equals 13 residues. Germline values: CDR1 MNHEY, CDR2 SVGEGT.

The chain recombines TRBV30 with TRBJ1-1; no clear D gene. Germline V gives CDR1 GTSNPN, CDR2 SVGIG (reference sequence). The CDR3 sequence is 13 residues long. V lost 2 bases and J lost 5, with 12 bases in between. CDR3 sequence reads: CAWSPAVRTEAFF. The CDR3 bases are TGTGCCTGGAGTCCCGCTGTACGGACTGAAGCTTTCTTT.

This chain's CDR3 is CASSHSTSGSAGELFF. For the CDR3, the DNA is TGTGCCAGCAGCCATTCGACTAGCGGGAGCGCCGGGGAGCTGTTTTTT. The chain has TRBV3-1 (or the pseudogene TRBV3-2) and TRBJ2-2; TRBD2 aligns across 12 bases. From germline, CDR1 is LGHDT and CDR2 YNNKEL (reference sequence). This CDR3 is built from 16 residues. V gave up 3 bases and J gave up 6 bases; unmatched junction bases: 5.

This chain links TRBV20-1 with TRBJ2-3; D unresolved. Germline CDR1 is DFQATT and CDR2 is SNEGSKA (reference sequence). The CDR3 spans 13 residues. Trimming took off 3 bases at V and 1 base at J, with 8 bases between the two ends. Written as DNA, the CDR3 is TGCAGTGCTAGTGTGTACGGCACAGATACGCAGTATTTT. It specifies CSASVYGTDTQYF.

The genes are TRBV15 and TRBJ1-4; D is possibly TRBD1 (5 bases). The ends were cut back, 1 base at V and 8 bases at J, with 8 bases in the middle. The CDR3 runs 13 residues. Germline CDR1 LNHNV, CDR2 YYDKDF (reference sequence). CDR3 DNA: TGTGCCACCAGCAGAGCCTACAGGGAAAAACTGTTTTTT. Protein product: CATSRAYREKLFF.

This clone showed up just once. CDR3 loop: CASSYAEYEQYV. For the CDR3, the DNA is TGTGCCAGCAGCTACGCAGAGTACGAGCAGTACGTC. V usage is TRBV7-8 and J usage is TRBJ2-7; D remains unclear. V dropped 4 bases and J dropped 4 bases, with 8 bases sitting between them. CDR1 and CDR2 from the germline V gene are SGHVS and FQNEAQ. The CDR3 has 12 amino acids.

The CDR3 sequence: CASTQSIHGGTIYF. The CDR3 region has the DNA TGTGCCAGCACCCAGAGTATCCACGGCGGCACCATATATTTT. V usage is TRBV11-2 and J usage is TRBJ1-3, with D hard to call. V was trimmed by 7 bases and J by 9 bases, leaving 19 bases between them. Germline-derived CDR1 and CDR2 are SGHAT and FQNNGV. CDR3 length equals 14 residues. Drawing the rest from reference TRBV11-2 and TRBJ1-3, the complete variable domain is EAGVAQSPRYKIIEKRQSVAFWCNPISGHATLYWYQQILGQGPKLLIQFQNNGVVDDSQLPKDRFSAERLKGVDSTLKIQPAKLEDSAVYLCASTQSIHGGTIYFGEGSWLTVV.

CDR3 amino acids: CASSQSRWDGGYEQYV. CDR3 nucleotide sequence: TGCGCCAGCAGTCAATCCAGGTGGGATGGGGGCTACGAGCAGTACGTC. The chain links TRBV23-1 to TRBJ2-7; D possibly uses TRBD1 or TRBD2 (5 bases each). TRBV23-1 is filed as an ORF, its function uncertain. This CDR3 region has 16 residues. The V end was cut by 0 bases, the J end by 3 bases, with 15 bases between.

The chain carries TRBV5-6 and TRBJ2-3; D is unclear. V was pared by 3 bases and J by 3 bases, with 11 bases between. The germline CDR1 and CDR2 sequences are SGHDT and YYEEEE. This CDR3 region has 14 residues. The CDR3 loop reads CASSSGGVTDTQYF. In nucleotides, the CDR3 is TGTGCCAGCAGCTCGGGTGGGGTGACAGATACGCAGTATTTT.

The sample holds one count of this clone. The gene calls are TRBV6-5 and TRBJ1-4; tentative D call: TRBD1 (6 bases). Germline-derived CDR1 and CDR2 are MNHEY and SVGAGI. V lost 6 bases and J lost 3, with 14 bases in between. This CDR3 is 15 amino acids long. DNA of the CDR3: TGTGCCAGCAGGGAGCGGGGGGCAGCTAATGAAAAACTGTTTTTT. It specifies CASRERGAANEKLFF.

The genes are TRBV4-3 and TRBJ2-4, with 7 positions matching TRBD2. This CDR3 has 17 residues. With 4 bases clipped from V and 2 bases from J, the junction kept 11 bases outside the gene matches. Germline CDR1 LGHNA, CDR2 YSLEER. This CDR3 is CASSPTSLSLTKNIQYF. Written as DNA, the CDR3 is TGCGCCAGCAGCCCGACTAGCTTGTCTCTAACCAAAAACATTCAGTACTTC.

The rearrangement links TRBV14 to TRBJ2-1, with 7 bases aligning to TRBD2. J lost 5 bases, V lost 0 bases, and 22 bases had no gene match. The CDR3 has 21 amino acids. Germline V gene lookup returns CDR1 SGHDN and CDR2 FVKESK. The CDR3 loop reads CASSQDSSTSLRGVPDNEQFF. The CDR3 DNA is TGTGCCAGCAGCCAAGACTCCTCAACATCCCTCCGGGGGGTTCCGGACAATGAGCAGTTCTTC.

The V and J genes are TRBV7-9 and TRBJ1-2, with 10 bases fitting TRBD1. The CDR3 extends over 15 amino acids. Trimming removed 5 bases from V and 4 bases from J; junction bases left unmatched: 7. Germline assignment: CDR1 SEHNR and CDR2 FQNEAQ (reference sequence). The CDR3 DNA follows: TGTGCCAGCAGCGTTCCAGGGACAGGGGCCTATGGCTACACCTTC. Translated, it gives CASSVPGTGAYGYTF.

The chain combines TRBV6-6 with TRBJ2-1; 10 bases are shared with TRBD1. This CDR3 spans 14 amino acids. CDR1 is MNHNY and CDR2 is SVGAGI in the germline V gene (reference sequence). J lost 7 bases, V lost 5 bases, and 5 bases had no gene match. CDR3 amino acids: CASSETGGSNEQFF. CDR3 in DNA: TGTGCCAGCAGTGAGACAGGGGGCTCGAATGAGCAGTTCTTC.

The CDR3 loop is CASSSGRVWGYTF. DNA of the CDR3: TGTGCCAGCAGCTCAGGACGGGTATGGGGCTACACCTTC. The chain employs TRBV7-2 and TRBJ1-2, with no clear D. Germline CDR1 and CDR2: SGHTA and FQGNSA. This CDR3 region has 13 residues. V lost 4 bases, J lost 8 bases, and 14 bases lay in between.

CDR3 nucleotides: TGTGCCAGCAGCGCGAGACAGGGCTCCTACAATGAGCAGTTCTTC. This translates into CASSARQGSYNEQFF. The chain uses TRBV11-2 and TRBJ2-1; 7 nucleotides match TRBD1. The germline gives CDR1 SGHAT, CDR2 FQNNGV. V was clipped by 5 bases and J by 0 bases; unmatched bases: 4. The CDR3 sequence is 15 residues long.

V and J are TRBV15 and TRBJ1-4; TRBD1 matches 10 bases. After removal of 5 bases from V and 7 bases from J, the junction contained 10 bases not matched to a gene. The germline CDR1 and CDR2 sequences are LNHNV and YYDKDF (reference sequence). The CDR3 extends over 16 amino acids. The CDR3 sequence: CATSLPTGGFGEKLFF. CDR3 sequence (DNA): TGTGCCACCAGCCTACCGACAGGGGGCTTTGGTGAAAAACTGTTTTTT.

The rearrangement links TRBV19 to TRBJ1-2; D not certain. Germline CDR1 LNHDA, CDR2 SQIVND (reference sequence). The V end lost 3 bases, the J end lost 3 bases, and 5 bases lay between the germline ends. The CDR3 is 12 residues long. CDR3 sequence: CASSIWYYGYTF. CDR3 bases: TGTGCCAGTAGTATTTGGTACTATGGCTACACCTTC.

In DNA form, the CDR3 reads TGTGCCAGTTCCACCCTTAGGGGAGAAAATCAGCCCCAGCATTTT. Its translation is CASSTLRGENQPQHF. This sequence joins TRBV18 and TRBJ1-5; weak D call: TRBD1 (5 bases). Germline V gene sequence: CDR1 KGHSH, CDR2 LQKENI. CDR3 length: 15 residues. V was pared by 9 bases and J by 4 bases, with 19 bases between.

The V gene is TRBV7-8, the J gene TRBJ2-2, with D hard to call. Germline assignment: CDR1 SGHVS and CDR2 FQNEAQ. The V gene lost 0 bases and the J gene lost 10 bases, with 15 bases spanning the gap. This CDR3 region has 15 residues. The DNA for the CDR3 is TGTGCCAGCAGCTTAGCGTTACCCGATGGGCCGGAGCTGTTTTTT. This sequence encodes CASSLALPDGPELFF.